This T cell receptor (beta chain) emerged from a study of T cell responses to AZD1222 COVID-19 vaccine. Whole-study findings and limits: Spike was spanned by vaccine-associated CD4 TCRs, which were dominant at 160-218 and 743-854. Clonal diversity was possibly underestimated, and the donors were mostly white British, with more females. All repertoire sampling was performed exclusively after the peak T cell response.

On this clone: Its cognate antigen is unknown.

Germline CDR1 SGDLS, CDR2 YYNGEE. The V segment lost 0 bases and the J segment 6 bases; nucleotides outside the gene matches: 4. The CDR3 has 16 residues. The data were produced by immunoSEQ multiplex PCR, yet TCRdb's version contains in-frame clones alone and is incomplete. Of 150,000 or so clones listed, about 91% were seen once; the top ten hold roughly 2.3%. The input for sequencing was peripheral blood, taken on day 0 of AZD1222 vaccination. The clonotype was recovered from an adult in good health. This chain uses TRBV9 with TRBJ2-2, with TRBD2 matching 11 bases. The CDR3 DNA follows: TGTGCCAGCAGCGTAGGTAGCGGGAGGGCCTCCGGGGAGCTGTTTTTT. This sequence encodes CASSVGSGRASGELFF.